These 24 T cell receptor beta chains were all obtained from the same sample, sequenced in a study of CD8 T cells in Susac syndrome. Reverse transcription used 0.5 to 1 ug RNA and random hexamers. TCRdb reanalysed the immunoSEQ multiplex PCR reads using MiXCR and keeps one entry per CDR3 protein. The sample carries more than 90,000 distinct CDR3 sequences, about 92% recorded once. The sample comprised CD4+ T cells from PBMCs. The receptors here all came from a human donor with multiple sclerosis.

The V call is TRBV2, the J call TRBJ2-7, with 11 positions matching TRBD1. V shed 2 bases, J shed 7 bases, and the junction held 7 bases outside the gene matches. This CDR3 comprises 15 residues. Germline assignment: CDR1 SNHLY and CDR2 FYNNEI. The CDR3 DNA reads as TGTGCCAGCAGTGAACTAGGACAGGGGGCGAGTGAGCAGTACTTC. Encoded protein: CASSELGQGASEQYF. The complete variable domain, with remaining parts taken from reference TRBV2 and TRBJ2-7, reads EPEVTQTPSHQVTQMGQEVILRCVPISNHLYFYWYRQILGQKVEFLVSFYNNEISEKSEIFDDQFSVERPDGSNFTLKIRSTKLEDSAMYFCASSELGQGASEQYFGPGTRLTVT.

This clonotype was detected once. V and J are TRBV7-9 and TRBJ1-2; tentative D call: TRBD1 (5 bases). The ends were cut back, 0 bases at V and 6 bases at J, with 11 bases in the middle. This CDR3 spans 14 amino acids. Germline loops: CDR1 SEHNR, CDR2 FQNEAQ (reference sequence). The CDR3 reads CASSLAGQVDGYTF. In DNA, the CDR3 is TGTGCCAGCAGCTTAGCGGGGCAGGTGGATGGCTACACCTTC. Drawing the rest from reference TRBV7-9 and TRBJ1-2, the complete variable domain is DTGVSQNPRHKITKRGQNVTFRCDPISEHNRLYWYRQTLGQGPEFLTYFQNEAQLEKSRLLSDRFSAERPKGSFSTLEIQRTEQGDSAMYLCASSLAGQVDGYTFGSGTRLTVV.

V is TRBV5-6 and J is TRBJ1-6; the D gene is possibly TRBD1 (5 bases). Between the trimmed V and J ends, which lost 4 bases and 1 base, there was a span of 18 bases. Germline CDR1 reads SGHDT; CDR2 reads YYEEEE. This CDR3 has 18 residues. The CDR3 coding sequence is TGTGCCAGCAGCCCGAGGGACTCCCGTTGGTCCTATAATTCACCCCTCCACTTT. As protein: CASSPRDSRWSYNSPLHF.

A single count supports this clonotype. CDR3 sequence reads: CAWTDDRASGRHGYTF. CDR3 nucleotides: TGTGCCTGGACTGATGATAGGGCGTCAGGACGTCATGGCTACACCTTC. The genes are TRBV30 and TRBJ1-2; D is unresolved. V lost 4 bases and J 6 bases, leaving 24 bases between the germline ends. The CDR3 contains 16 residues. CDR1 is GTSNPN and CDR2 is SVGIG in the germline V gene (reference sequence). The full variable domain, its missing parts supplied by reference TRBV30 and TRBJ1-2, is SQTIHQWPATLVQPVGSPLSLECTVEGTSNPNLYWYRQAAGRGLQLLFYSVGIGQISSEVPQNLSASRPQDRQFILSSKKLLLSDSGFYLCAWTDDRASGRHGYTFGSGTRLTVV.

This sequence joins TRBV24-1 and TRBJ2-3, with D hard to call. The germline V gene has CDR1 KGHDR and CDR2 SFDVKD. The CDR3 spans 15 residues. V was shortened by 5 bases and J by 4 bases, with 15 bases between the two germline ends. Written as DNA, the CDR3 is TGTGCCACCAGTGGATTTTCAGGTCAGGCAGATACGCAGTATTTT. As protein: CATSGFSGQADTQYF.

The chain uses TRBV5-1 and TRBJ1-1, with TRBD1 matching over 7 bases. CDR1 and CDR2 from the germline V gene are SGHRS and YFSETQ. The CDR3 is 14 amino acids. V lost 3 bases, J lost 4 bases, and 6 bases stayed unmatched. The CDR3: CASSYGTEGTEAFF. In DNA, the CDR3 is TGCGCCAGCAGCTACGGGACAGAGGGCACTGAAGCTTTCTTT. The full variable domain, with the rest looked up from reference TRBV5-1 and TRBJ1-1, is KAGVTQTPRYLIKTRGQQVTLSCSPISGHRSVSWYQQTPGQGLQFLFEYFSETQRNKGNFPGRFSGRQFSNSRSEMNVSTLELGDSALYLCASSYGTEGTEAFFGQGTRLTVV.

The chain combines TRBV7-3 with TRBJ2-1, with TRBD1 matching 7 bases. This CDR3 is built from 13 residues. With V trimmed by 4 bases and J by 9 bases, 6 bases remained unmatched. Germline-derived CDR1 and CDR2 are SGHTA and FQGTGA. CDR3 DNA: TGTGCCAGCAGCTCTCGACAGGGCCTTGAGCAGTTCTTC. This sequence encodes CASSSRQGLEQFF.

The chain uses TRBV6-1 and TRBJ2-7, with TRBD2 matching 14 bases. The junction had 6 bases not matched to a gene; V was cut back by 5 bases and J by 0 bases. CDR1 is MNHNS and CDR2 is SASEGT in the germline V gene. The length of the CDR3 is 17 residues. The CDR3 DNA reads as TGTGCCAGCAGTCCCGGACTAGCGGGGGGTCCCTCCTACGAGCAGTACTTC. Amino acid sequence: CASSPGLAGGPSYEQYF.

The CDR3 nucleotides are TGTGCCGTACGGCAGGGAAGCTCCTACAATGAGCAGTTCTTC. Translated, it gives CAVRQGSSYNEQFF. This sequence joins TRBV2 and TRBJ2-1, with a tentative D call TRBD1 (5 bases). The CDR3 has 14 residues. The V end was cut by 11 bases, the J end by 0 bases, with 14 bases between. Per germline, CDR1 SNHLY and CDR2 FYNNEI.

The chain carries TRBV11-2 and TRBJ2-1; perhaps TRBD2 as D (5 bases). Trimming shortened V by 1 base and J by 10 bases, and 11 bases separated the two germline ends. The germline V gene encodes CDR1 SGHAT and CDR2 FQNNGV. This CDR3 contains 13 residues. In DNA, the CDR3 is TGTGCCAGCAGCTTAGGAATGACGGGGGAGCAGTTCTTC. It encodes CASSLGMTGEQFF.

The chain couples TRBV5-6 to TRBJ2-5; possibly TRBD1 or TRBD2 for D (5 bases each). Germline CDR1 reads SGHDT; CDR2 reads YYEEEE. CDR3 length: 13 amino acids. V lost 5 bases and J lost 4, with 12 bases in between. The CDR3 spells CASRRGSRETQYF. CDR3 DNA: TGTGCCAGCAGGAGGGGTTCGCGAGAGACCCAGTACTTC.

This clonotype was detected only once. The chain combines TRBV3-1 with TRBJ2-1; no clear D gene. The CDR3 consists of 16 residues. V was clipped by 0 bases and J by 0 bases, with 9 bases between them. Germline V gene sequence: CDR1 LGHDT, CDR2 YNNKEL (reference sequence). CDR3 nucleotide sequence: TGTGCCAGCAGCCAAGATGTCGCCACCTCCTACAATGAGCAGTTCTTC. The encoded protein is CASSQDVATSYNEQFF.

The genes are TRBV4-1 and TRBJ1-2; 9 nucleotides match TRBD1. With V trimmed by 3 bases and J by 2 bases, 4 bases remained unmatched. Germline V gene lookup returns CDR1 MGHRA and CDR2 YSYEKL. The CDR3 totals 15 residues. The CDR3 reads CASSHPTGGNYGYTF. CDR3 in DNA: TGCGCCAGCAGCCACCCGACAGGGGGGAACTATGGCTACACCTTC.

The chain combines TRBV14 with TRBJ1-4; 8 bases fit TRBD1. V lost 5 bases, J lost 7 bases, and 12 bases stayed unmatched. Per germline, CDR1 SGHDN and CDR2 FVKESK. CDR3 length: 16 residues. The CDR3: CASSGFLGTGAEKLFF. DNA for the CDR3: TGTGCCAGCAGCGGATTTCTGGGGACAGGTGCTGAAAAACTGTTTTTT.

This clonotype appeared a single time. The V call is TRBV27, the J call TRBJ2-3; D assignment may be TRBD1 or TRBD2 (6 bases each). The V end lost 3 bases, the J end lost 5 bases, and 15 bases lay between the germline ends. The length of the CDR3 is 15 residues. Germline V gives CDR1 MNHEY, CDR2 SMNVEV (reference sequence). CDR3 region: CASSFSGAQIDTQYF. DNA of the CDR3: TGTGCCAGCAGTTTCTCGGGGGCGCAGATAGATACGCAGTATTTT.

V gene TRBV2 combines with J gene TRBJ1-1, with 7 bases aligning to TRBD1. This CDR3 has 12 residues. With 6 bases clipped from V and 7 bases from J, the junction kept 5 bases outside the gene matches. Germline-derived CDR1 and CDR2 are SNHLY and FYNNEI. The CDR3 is CASRGTAGEAFF. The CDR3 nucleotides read TGTGCCAGCAGGGGGACAGCGGGTGAAGCTTTCTTT.

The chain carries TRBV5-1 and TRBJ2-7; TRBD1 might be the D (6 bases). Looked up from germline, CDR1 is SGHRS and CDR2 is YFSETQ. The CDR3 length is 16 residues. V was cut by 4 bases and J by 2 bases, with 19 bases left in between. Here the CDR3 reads CASSPEGQTNPYEQYF. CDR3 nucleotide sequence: TGCGCCAGCAGCCCTGAAGGACAGACGAATCCCTACGAGCAGTACTTC.

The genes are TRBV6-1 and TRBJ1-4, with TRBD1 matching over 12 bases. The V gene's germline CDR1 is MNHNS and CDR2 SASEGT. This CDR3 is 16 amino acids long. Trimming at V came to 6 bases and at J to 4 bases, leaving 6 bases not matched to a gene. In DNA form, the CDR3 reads TGTGCCAGCAGACCGGGACAGGGGGCGTTTAATGAAAAACTGTTTTTT. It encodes CASRPGQGAFNEKLFF.

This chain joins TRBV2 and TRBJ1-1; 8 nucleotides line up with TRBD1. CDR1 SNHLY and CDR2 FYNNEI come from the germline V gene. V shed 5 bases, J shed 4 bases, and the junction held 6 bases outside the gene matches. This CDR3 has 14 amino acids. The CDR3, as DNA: TGTGCCAGCAGTCCCCATGGACAGGGCACTGAAGCTTTCTTT. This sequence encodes CASSPHGQGTEAFF. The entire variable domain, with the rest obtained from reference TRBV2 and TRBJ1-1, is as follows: EPEVTQTPSHQVTQMGQEVILRCVPISNHLYFYWYRQILGQKVEFLVSFYNNEISEKSEIFDDQFSVERPDGSNFTLKIRSTKLEDSAMYFCASSPHGQGTEAFFGQGTRLTVV.

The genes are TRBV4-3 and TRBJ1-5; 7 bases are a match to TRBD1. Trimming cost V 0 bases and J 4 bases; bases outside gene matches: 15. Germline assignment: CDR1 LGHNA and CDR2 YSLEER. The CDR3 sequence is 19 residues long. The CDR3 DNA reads TGCGCCAGCAGCCAAGACAGGGGGTTCTGGTGGCGATCGAATCAGCCCCAGCATTTT. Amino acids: CASSQDRGFWWRSNQPQHF.

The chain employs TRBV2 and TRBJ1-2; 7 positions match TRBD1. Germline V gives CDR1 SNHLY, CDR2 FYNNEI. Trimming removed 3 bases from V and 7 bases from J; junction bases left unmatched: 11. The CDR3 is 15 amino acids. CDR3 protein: CASSETDRARGGYTF. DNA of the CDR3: TGTGCCAGCAGTGAGACTGACAGGGCTCGGGGTGGCTACACCTTC.

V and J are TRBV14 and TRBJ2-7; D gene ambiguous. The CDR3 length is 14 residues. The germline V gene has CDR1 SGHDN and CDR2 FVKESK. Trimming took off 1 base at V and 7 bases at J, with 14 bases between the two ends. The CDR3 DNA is TGTGCCAGCAGCCAAGGGACGGCTCTAGAGGAGCAGTACTTC. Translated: CASSQGTALEEQYF.

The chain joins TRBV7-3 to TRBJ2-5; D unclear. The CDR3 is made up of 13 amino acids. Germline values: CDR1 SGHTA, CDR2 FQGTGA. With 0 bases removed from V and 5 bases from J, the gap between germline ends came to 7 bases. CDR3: CASSLTAYETQYF. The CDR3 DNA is TGTGCCAGCAGCTTAACGGCCTATGAGACCCAGTACTTC. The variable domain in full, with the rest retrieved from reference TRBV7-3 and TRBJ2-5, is GAGVSQTPSNKVTEKGKYVELRCDPISGHTALYWYRQSLGQGPEFLIYFQGTGAADDSGLPNDRFFAVRPEGSVSTLKIQRTERGDSAVYLCASSLTAYETQYFGPGTRLLVL.

In nucleotides, the CDR3 is TGTGCCAGCAGCCAAGATCGAGGGGTACACGCTGAAGCTTTCTTT. Amino acid sequence: CASSQDRGVHAEAFF. The chain employs TRBV4-2 and TRBJ1-1, with a weak D call TRBD1 (5 bases). Germline CDR1 reads LGHNA; CDR2 reads YNFKEQ. CDR3 length: 15 amino acids. V was trimmed by 0 bases and J by 6 bases, leaving 14 bases between them.